The clone carrying this T cell receptor (beta chain) was seen a single time. Antigen unknown. The CDR3 has 17 residues. Losses at the gene ends were 5 bases for V and 8 bases for J; bases not matched to a gene: 15. CDR1 SGHTA and CDR2 FQGNSA come from the germline V gene. The method was immunoSEQ multiplex PCR; TCRdb's version includes in-frame clones alone and lacks a portion of them. There are approximately 84,000 clones in the sample; under 95% occur only once, and about 2.6% lies in the top ten. This record comes from a study of OX40 agonist ivuxolimab in advanced cancers. Study results and caveats: Low normalized T-cell clonal expansion was additionally recorded for some nonresponders. Antigen specificity of clonally expanded peripheral T cells was not established.

The chain links TRBV7-2 to TRBJ2-2, with 9 bases matching TRBD1. This clonotype was sampled from an adult with an advanced solid tumor such as melanoma, head and neck, liver or kidney cancer. The material was CD4+ or CD8+ T cells sorted from blood, obtained in a trial of the OX40 agonist ivuxolimab. CDR3 nucleotide sequence: TGTGCCAGCAGCCTTACCCGCACAGGGGGCTTTTATGGGGAGCTGTTTTTT. This gives the protein CASSLTRTGGFYGELFF. Variable domain in full (rest from reference TRBV7-2 and TRBJ2-2): GAGVSQSPSNKVTEKGKDVELRCDPISGHTALYWYRQSLGQGLEFLIYFQGNSAPDKSGLPSDRFSAERTGGSVSTLTIQRTQQEDSAVYLCASSLTRTGGFYGELFFGEGSRLTVL.